Listed below are T cell receptor beta chains from one sample, sequenced in a study of blood T cell repertoires in COVID-19. TCRdb's table, derived via immunoSEQ multiplex PCR, lists solely in-frame clones and lacks some. The sample records 95,000 or so clones, more than 65% being singletons. The sequenced sample consisted of peripheral blood. The receptors come from an older man with active or convalescent COVID-19. The conserved cysteine and the conserved F or W are not part of the CDR3 here. The listing skips clone size in some rows; elsewhere it reads once, few, many or a size class.

V gene,clone size,J gene,CDR3 protein
TRBV4-1,.,TRBJ2-1,ASSPVAGGQYNEQF
TRBV18,.,TRBJ1-1,ASSPRQGKGDTEAF
TRBV28,.,TRBJ1-2,ASSPPDRVDYGYT
TRBV5-4,few,TRBJ2-2,ASSRDRANTGELF
TRBV30,.,TRBJ1-1,AWNRDGTEAF
TRBV7-3,.,TRBJ2-2,ASSLTRGPIGELF
TRBV5-4,few,TRBJ1-1,ASSGRQGNTEAF
TRBV6-5,.,TRBJ1-6,ASSYAGGTGNSPLH
TRBV28,few,TRBJ1-2,ASSHRQGALGYT
TRBV5-1,.,TRBJ2-1,ASSLNPGQGLYNEQF
TRBV6-1,.,TRBJ1-5,ASSEGQGAQPQH
TRBV6-5,.,TRBJ1-3,ASSYGGNSGNTIY
TRBV5-1,once,TRBJ1-2,ASSLALNRGGGYT
TRBV4-2,.,TRBJ2-2,ASSPNTGELF
TRBV10-3,.,TRBJ2-4,AISDTGIGSIQY
TRBV19,.,TRBJ2-3,ASTGGADTQY
TRBV19,.,TRBJ2-6,ASSEGAGANVLT
TRBV5-4,.,TRBJ1-2,ASSIPGQGAGGYT
TRBV12-3/TRBV12-4,.,TRBJ2-5,ASNRQGQETQY
TRBV28,.,TRBJ2-6,ASSRTVVSGANVLT
TRBV5-4,.,TRBJ1-6,ASSLIGSSYNSPLH
TRBV18,.,TRBJ2-7,ASSPFGQGASYEQY
TRBV10-1,.,TRBJ2-7,ASSESGRGEQY
TRBV18,.,TRBJ1-5,ASSPDRELREPQH
TRBV4-2,.,TRBJ2-1,ASSQDRLAGNEQF
TRBV19,.,TRBJ2-1,ASSIGRRGADEQF
TRBV7-8,.,TRBJ2-5,ASSLVRGGYAGETQY
TRBV7-9,.,TRBJ2-1,ASSLLAGGPYNEQF
TRBV19,few,TRBJ1-2,ATRDHTNYGYT
TRBV5-1,once,TRBJ2-7,ASSRTPGQGSYEQY
TRBV7-2,.,TRBJ2-5,ASSFLAGQETQY
TRBV2,.,TRBJ2-2,ASSFGLATGELF
TRBV5-5,.,TRBJ1-4,ASSLGQGREKLF
TRBV7-2,.,TRBJ1-4,ASSEPQGANEKLF
TRBV6-2/TRBV6-3,.,TRBJ2-1,ASSPHLAGAYNEQF
TRBV7-9,few,TRBJ1-6,ASSRPGNSPLH
TRBV19,.,TRBJ1-1,ASSSGQHEAF
TRBV19,.,TRBJ1-2,ASSIRGQGNGYT
TRBV12-3/TRBV12-4,few,TRBJ2-1,ASSFSTRDIRF
TRBV7-2,.,TRBJ2-7,ASSLSAASGGVQNEQY
TRBV11-2,.,TRBJ1-2,ASSQASGVSGYT
TRBV6-6,.,TRBJ1-1,ASSPQGSDTEAF